This paragraph reports one T cell receptor (beta chain). The sample belongs to a study of blood T cell repertoires in COVID-19. Study-level background: Donors in the United States, Italy and Spain gave samples during acute or convalescent COVID-19. Sources were T cells, B-cell-depleted T cells, or PBMCs; the material itself was cDNA or gDNA.

In the source study's methods: Counts of nucleated cells, estimated from reference gene primer amplification, were obtained. Clones were read by immunoSEQ multiplex PCR, and TCRdb kept only the in-frame ones, dropping some. V, J and clone size were drawn from that table, and D and trimming were deduced from the DNA. This sample yields around 32,000 clones, of which 70% to 90% are seen a single time; just over 5.5% belongs to the top ten. Germline V CDR1 and CDR2: ENHRY, SYGVKD. Deletions cut 7 bases from V and 0 bases from J, with 10 bases between. The CDR3 has 14 residues. The source is an elderly woman with active or convalescent COVID-19. The chain links TRBV10-3 to TRBJ1-3; D gene ambiguous. Sequencing input: peripheral blood. DNA of the CDR3: TGTGCCATCAAGGACTCGAGCTCTGGAAACACCATATATTTT. Protein: CAIKDSSSGNTIYF.